One sample yielded the 3 T cell receptor beta chains listed below, sequenced in a study of T cell responses to AZD1222 COVID-19 vaccine. Generated by immunoSEQ multiplex PCR, the TCRdb table keeps only in-frame clones and is missing some. The sample has around 100,000 clones, roughly 90% seen once. This specimen consisted of peripheral blood, obtained on day 0 of AZD1222 vaccination. These receptors came from an adult in good health.

CDR3 region: CASSSTGARYGYTF. In DNA form, the CDR3 reads TGTGCCAGCAGCTCGACGGGGGCTAGGTATGGCTACACCTTC. V and J are TRBV7-9 and TRBJ1-2; tentatively, D is TRBD1 (6 bases). The V end lost 4 bases, the J end lost 5 bases, and 14 bases lay between the germline ends. Germline V gene lookup returns CDR1 SEHNR and CDR2 FQNEAQ (reference sequence). The CDR3 has 14 amino acids.

The chain links TRBV19 to TRBJ2-7, with 7 bases fitting TRBD1. Per the germline V gene, CDR1 is LNHDA and CDR2 is SQIVND (reference sequence). The CDR3 is made up of 18 amino acids. V lost 4 bases and J lost 4; bases outside the gene matches: 19. The CDR3 region has the DNA TGTGCCAGTAGTACCCGACAGGGTGGTGGTAGCCAGCTGTACGAGCAGTACTTC. Its translation is CASSTRQGGGSQLYEQYF.

V and J are TRBV19 and TRBJ2-2, with D hard to call. The CDR3 spans 14 residues. Trimming pared 5 bases from V and 7 bases from J, leaving 14 bases between. CDR1 LNHDA and CDR2 SQIVND come from the germline V gene (reference sequence). CDR3: CASSSGRDDGELFF. The CDR3 DNA reads as TGTGCCAGTAGTTCCGGCAGAGACGACGGGGAGCTGTTTTTT.